The following is a T cell receptor (beta chain) sequence with its context. Its antigen is not known. Sequenced by immunoSEQ multiplex PCR; TCRdb stores in-frame clones only, minus some. The sample contains about 2,500 clones, less than 45% of which appear only once. The germline gives CDR1 SQVTM, CDR2 ANQGSEA. The CDR3 has 12 amino acids. Trimming took off 5 bases at V and 5 bases at J, with 9 bases between the two ends. These data belong to a study of T cells in localized non-small cell lung cancer. Study results and limitations: Uninvolved adjacent lung showed higher T cell clonality than tumor. A raised T cell density in blood coincided with lengthier overall survival. A median of around 60 clones ranked among the top 100 in tumor appeared in adjacent lung.

The chain carries TRBV29-1 and TRBJ1-4; a weak D match, TRBD1 (5 bases). The clonotype was recovered from a male donor at least 60 years old with stage II squamous cell lung carcinoma. The sample was lymph node tissue, taken before any cancer treatment. For the CDR3, the DNA is TGCAGCGTTAGGGACGTAAATGAAAAACTGTTTTTT. This encodes CSVRDVNEKLFF.